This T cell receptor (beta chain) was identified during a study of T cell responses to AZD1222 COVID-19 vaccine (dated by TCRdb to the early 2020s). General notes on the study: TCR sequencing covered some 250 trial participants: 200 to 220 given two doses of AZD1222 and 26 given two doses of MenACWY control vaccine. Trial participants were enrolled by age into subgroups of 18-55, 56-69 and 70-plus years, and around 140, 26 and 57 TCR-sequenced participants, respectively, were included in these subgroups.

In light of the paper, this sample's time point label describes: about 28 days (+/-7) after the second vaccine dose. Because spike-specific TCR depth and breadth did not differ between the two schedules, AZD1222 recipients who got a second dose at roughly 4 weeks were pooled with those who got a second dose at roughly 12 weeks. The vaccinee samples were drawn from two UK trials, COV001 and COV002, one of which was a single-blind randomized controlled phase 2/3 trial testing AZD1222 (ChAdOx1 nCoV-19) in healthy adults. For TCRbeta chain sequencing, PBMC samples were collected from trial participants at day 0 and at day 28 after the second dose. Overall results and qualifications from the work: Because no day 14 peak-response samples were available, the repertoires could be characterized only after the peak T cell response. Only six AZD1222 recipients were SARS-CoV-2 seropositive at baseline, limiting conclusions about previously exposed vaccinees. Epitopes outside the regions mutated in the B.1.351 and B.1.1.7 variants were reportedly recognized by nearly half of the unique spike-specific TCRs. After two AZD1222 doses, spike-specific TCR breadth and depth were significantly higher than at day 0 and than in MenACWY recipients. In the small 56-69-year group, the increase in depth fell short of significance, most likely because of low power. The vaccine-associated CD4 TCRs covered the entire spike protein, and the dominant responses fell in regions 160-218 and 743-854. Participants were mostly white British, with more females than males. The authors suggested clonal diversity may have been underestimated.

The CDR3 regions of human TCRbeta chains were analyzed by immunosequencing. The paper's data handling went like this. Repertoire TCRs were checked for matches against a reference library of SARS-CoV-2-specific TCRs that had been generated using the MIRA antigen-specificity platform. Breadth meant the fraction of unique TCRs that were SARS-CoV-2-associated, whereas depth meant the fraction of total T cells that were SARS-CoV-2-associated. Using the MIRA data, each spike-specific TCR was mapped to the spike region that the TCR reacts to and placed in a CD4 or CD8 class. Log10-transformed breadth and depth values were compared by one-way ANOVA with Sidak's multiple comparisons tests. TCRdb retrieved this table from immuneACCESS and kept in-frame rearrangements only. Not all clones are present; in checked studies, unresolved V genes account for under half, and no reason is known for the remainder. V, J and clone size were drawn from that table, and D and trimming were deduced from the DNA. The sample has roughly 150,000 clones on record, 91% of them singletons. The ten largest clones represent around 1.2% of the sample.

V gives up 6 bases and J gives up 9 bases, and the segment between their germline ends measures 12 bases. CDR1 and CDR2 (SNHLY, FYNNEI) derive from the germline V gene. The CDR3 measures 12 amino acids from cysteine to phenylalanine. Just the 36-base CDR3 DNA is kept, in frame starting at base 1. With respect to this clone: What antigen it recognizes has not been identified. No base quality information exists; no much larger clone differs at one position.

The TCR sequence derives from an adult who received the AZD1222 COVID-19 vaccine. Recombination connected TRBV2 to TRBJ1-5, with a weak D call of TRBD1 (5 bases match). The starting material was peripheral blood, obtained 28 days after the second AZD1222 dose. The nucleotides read TGTGCCAGCAGGGGGACGGGTGGGCCCCAGCATTTT. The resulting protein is CASRGTGGPQHF.